This passage covers 4 T cell receptor beta chains from one sample sequenced in a study of T cell responses to AZD1222 COVID-19 vaccine. Data came from immunoSEQ multiplex PCR; TCRdb stores just in-frame clones and leaves some out. This table has about 130,000 clones, approximately 86% appearing once. Sequenced here: peripheral blood, sampled 28 days after the second AZD1222 dose. The source is an adult who received the AZD1222 COVID-19 vaccine.

The chain is built from TRBV10-1 and TRBJ1-2, with 9 bases matching TRBD1. V lost 7 bases to trimming and J lost 4 bases; unmatched junction nucleotides: 7. The length of the CDR3 is 14 residues. The germline V gene has CDR1 WNHNN and CDR2 SYGVQD (reference sequence). CDR3: CASIPGQGVYGYTF. CDR3 bases: TGCGCCAGCATTCCGGGACAGGGTGTCTATGGCTACACCTTC.

V usage is TRBV30 and J usage is TRBJ2-7; 7 bases are shared with TRBD2. CDR1 and CDR2 (germline): GTSNPN, SVGIG (reference sequence). CDR3 size: 13 residues. V was clipped by 6 bases and J by 0 bases; unmatched bases: 5. DNA for the CDR3: TGTGCCTGTCGGGGGGAGAGCTCCTACGAGCAGTACTTC. Its translation: CACRGESSYEQYF.

This rearrangement joins TRBV3-1 (or the pseudogene TRBV3-2) to TRBJ2-1; D is possibly TRBD2 (6 bases). Germline V gives CDR1 LGHDT, CDR2 YNNKEL (reference sequence). V was trimmed by 0 bases and J by 8 bases, leaving 17 bases between them. This CDR3 region has 16 residues. The CDR3 DNA is TGTGCCAGCAGCCAAGATCGGGGACTTCGAGGCGATGAGCAGTTCTTC. Translated, it gives CASSQDRGLRGDEQFF.

The chain employs TRBV7-2 and TRBJ2-7; D is perhaps TRBD2 (5 bases). Germline CDR1 SGHTA, CDR2 FQGNSA. This CDR3 is 14 amino acids long. V gave up 4 bases and J gave up 0 bases, with 10 bases separating them. The CDR3 nucleotides are TGTGCCAGCAGCTCGCGCCGGGACTCCTACGAGCAGTACTTC. This sequence encodes CASSSRRDSYEQYF.